The 26 T cell receptor beta chains below come from one sample, sequenced in a study of shared clonotypes between healthy human individuals (dated by TCRdb to 2019 to 2021). Receptor libraries were prepared by the immunoSEQ multiplex PCR assay. Held by TCRdb, this immuneACCESS table contains in-frame sequences only and omits some clones. Under half of the omission traces to an unresolved V gene where checked; the cause of the rest is unknown. This sample holds 2 million to 2.5 million clones; around 95% were observed only once. More than 0.1% of the sample is in the top ten clones. Specimen: naive CD4+ T cells sorted from blood. The sample's cell subset or site label is to be understood as: CD45RA+ positively selected. These receptors all come from a man between 18 and 35 years old in good health.

About this clone: The sample has other DNA sequences that encode this CDR3 too. In DNA, the CDR3 is TGTGCCTGGAGTGTCGGCCGGCGGAATGAGCAGTTCTTC. The encoded protein is CAWSVGRRNEQFF. This rearrangement joins TRBV30 to TRBJ2-1; no reliable D call. Per germline, CDR1 GTSNPN and CDR2 SVGIG (reference sequence). CDR3 length: 13 amino acids. Trimming removed 0 bases at V and 7 bases at J, with 10 bases between.

The CDR3 loop reads CASWGAYEQYF. The CDR3 DNA reads TGTGCCAGCTGGGGAGCCTACGAGCAGTACTTC. This rearrangement joins TRBV28 to TRBJ2-7; D might be TRBD2 (5 bases). Trimming took 8 bases from V and 2 from J, leaving 7 bases between them. This CDR3 is built from 11 residues. Germline values: CDR1 MDHEN, CDR2 SYDVKM.

This clone was seen a single time. The genes are TRBV5-6 and TRBJ2-7, with D maybe TRBD1 (5 bases). This CDR3 contains 15 residues. Germline CDR1 SGHDT, CDR2 YYEEEE. V lost 2 bases and J 4 bases, leaving 16 bases between the germline ends. The CDR3 loop is CASSLPWAGPYEQYF. The CDR3 DNA reads as TGTGCCAGCAGCTTACCTTGGGCAGGGCCATACGAGCAGTACTTC.

The chain is built from TRBV18 and TRBJ2-7; D call uncertain. Trimming took 3 bases from V and 4 from J, leaving 10 bases between them. Germline CDR1 and CDR2: KGHSH and LQKENI. CDR3 size: 13 residues. The CDR3 DNA sequence: TGTGCCAGCTCACCGGCTAGTAATTACGAGCAGTACTTC. Its protein is CASSPASNYEQYF.

About this clone itself: Other DNA sequences in the same sample also yield this CDR3. The gene calls are TRBV2 and TRBJ2-1, with D possibly TRBD2 on 5 matching bases. V was pared by 6 bases and J by 1 base, with 13 bases between. This CDR3 spans 15 amino acids. Germline-derived CDR1 and CDR2 are SNHLY and FYNNEI. DNA of the CDR3: TGTGCCAGCAGCGTGGACTTGTCGTCCTACAATGAGCAGTTCTTC. This encodes CASSVDLSSYNEQFF.

The chain combines TRBV2 with TRBJ1-6; 7 bases match TRBD1. The germline CDR1 and CDR2 sequences are SNHLY and FYNNEI. Trimming cost V 6 bases and J 6 bases; bases outside gene matches: 11. The length of the CDR3 is 16 residues. The CDR3 protein is CASSRRGGDSNSPLHF. The CDR3 region has the DNA TGTGCCAGCAGCCGACGAGGCGGGGACAGTAATTCACCCCTCCACTTT.

In the case of this clone: In the same sample, other DNA sequences code for this CDR3. The V call is TRBV9, the J call TRBJ1-1; weak D call: TRBD1 (5 bases). CDR3 size: 15 residues. The V gene lost 0 bases and the J gene lost 1 base, with 10 bases spanning the gap. Per the germline V gene, CDR1 is SGDLS and CDR2 is YYNGEE. CDR3 amino acids: CASSVEEGRNTEAFF. CDR3 bases: TGTGCCAGCAGCGTAGAAGAGGGGCGGAACACTGAAGCTTTCTTT.

The CDR3 coding sequence is TGTGCCAGCAGTTACTCGGAGGGCGGGTCGACCTACGAGCAGTACTTC. This sequence encodes CASSYSEGGSTYEQYF. The chain couples TRBV6-5 to TRBJ2-7; perhaps TRBD2 as D (6 bases). The CDR3 length is 16 residues. V lost 0 bases and J lost 2, with 14 bases in between. Germline CDR1 reads MNHEY; CDR2 reads SVGAGI.

This chain connects TRBV30 to TRBJ1-6; weak D call: TRBD1 (6 bases). The V end lost 8 bases, the J end lost 7 bases, and 21 bases lay between the germline ends. The CDR3 has 15 residues. Germline V gene lookup returns CDR1 GTSNPN and CDR2 SVGIG (reference sequence). CDR3 region: CALQAGGGGNSPLHF. The CDR3 DNA reads as TGTGCCCTTCAGGCCGGCGGGGGCGGGAATTCACCCCTCCACTTT.

The chain recombines TRBV11-2 with TRBJ1-3; D perhaps matches TRBD1 (5 bases). Trimming cost V 6 bases and J 4 bases, with 16 bases left between them. Germline V lookup: CDR1 SGHAT, CDR2 FQNNGV. The length of the CDR3 is 15 residues. The CDR3: CASSDQRGWGNTIYF. In nucleotides, the CDR3 is TGTGCCAGCAGTGATCAAAGGGGTTGGGGAAACACCATATATTTT.

The chain couples TRBV19 to TRBJ2-7; D perhaps matches TRBD1 (6 bases). This CDR3 is built from 13 residues. Germline lookup yields CDR1 LNHDA and CDR2 SQIVND (reference sequence). Trimming removed 2 bases from V and 4 bases from J, with 9 bases in between. The CDR3, as DNA: TGTGCCAGTAGTATAAAACAGGGATACGAGCAGTACTTC. Translated, it gives CASSIKQGYEQYF.

The chain recombines TRBV6-5 with TRBJ1-2; the D gene is possibly TRBD1 (6 bases). Germline values: CDR1 MNHEY, CDR2 SVGAGI. V dropped 4 bases and J dropped 3 bases, with 15 bases sitting between them. CDR3 length: 15 residues. Here the CDR3 DNA reads TGTGCCAGCAGTTCCACTATGGACAGATACTATGGCTACACCTTC. Translation gives CASSSTMDRYYGYTF.

The V call is TRBV12-5, the J call TRBJ2-3; D gene unclear. CDR3 size: 12 residues. Germline CDR1 LGHNT, CDR2 FRNRAP. The ends were cut back, 8 bases at V and 2 bases at J, with 8 bases in the middle. CDR3 region: CASLINTDTQYF. The CDR3 DNA reads as TGTGCTAGTCTTATCAACACAGATACGCAGTATTTT.

Remarks on this clone: The sample contains more than one DNA sequence encoding this CDR3. This sequence joins TRBV19 and TRBJ1-1; perhaps TRBD1 as D (6 bases). V gave up 5 bases and J gave up 4 bases, with 11 bases separating them. There are 13 residues in the CDR3. Germline CDR1 LNHDA, CDR2 SQIVND (reference sequence). Written as DNA, the CDR3 is TGTGCCAGTAGTTCGGGGGCAGGCACTGAAGCTTTCTTT. Residues: CASSSGAGTEAFF.

The chain is built from TRBV5-4 and TRBJ2-5; D perhaps matches TRBD1 (6 bases). The CDR3 is 14 residues long. V gave up 4 bases and J gave up 7 bases, with 17 bases separating them. Germline V lookup: CDR1 SGHNT, CDR2 YYREEE (reference sequence). CDR3 sequence: CASSGRDTRATQYF. In DNA form, the CDR3 reads TGTGCCAGCAGCGGAAGGGACACGCGGGCGACCCAGTACTTC.

Comment on this clone: The sample has other DNA sequences that encode this CDR3 too. This chain uses TRBV7-3 with TRBJ2-3, with 9 bases that match TRBD2. This CDR3 region has 16 residues. V trimming: 4 bases; J trimming: 0 bases; junction bases outside the gene matches: 5. Per the germline V gene, CDR1 is SGHTA and CDR2 is FQGTGA. This chain's CDR3 is CASSSGLAGSTDTQYF. CDR3 sequence (DNA): TGTGCCAGCAGCTCGGGACTAGCCGGGAGCACAGATACGCAGTATTTT.

The chain joins TRBV7-2 to TRBJ1-5, with D unresolved. This CDR3 contains 12 residues. The V and J ends lost 2 bases and 7 bases respectively, with 6 bases between them. Germline V CDR1 and CDR2: SGHTA, FQGNSA. The DNA of the CDR3 is TGTGCCAGCAGCTTAAGGACCCAGCCCCAGCATTTT. Translation gives CASSLRTQPQHF.

About this clone itself: Distinct nucleotide sequences in the sample also encode this CDR3. The gene calls are TRBV4-1 and TRBJ1-5; D gene uncertain. Germline V gene sequence: CDR1 MGHRA, CDR2 YSYEKL. V lost 0 bases, J lost 0 bases, and 3 bases lay in between. The CDR3 runs to 14 residues. In DNA form, the CDR3 reads TGCGCCAGCAGCCAAGACCGTAGCAATCAGCCCCAGCATTTT. Translated: CASSQDRSNQPQHF.

This clone was counted a single time. The sample carries other DNA sequences with the same CDR3. CDR3 sequence reads: CASSYSSQGSYEQYF. Here the CDR3 DNA reads TGTGCCAGCAGTTACTCTTCACAGGGGTCCTACGAGCAGTACTTC. The chain employs TRBV6-5 and TRBJ2-7; 7 nucleotides agree with TRBD1. CDR3 size: 15 residues. Germline V lookup: CDR1 MNHEY, CDR2 SVGAGI. Losses at the gene ends were 0 bases for V and 1 base for J; bases not matched to a gene: 3.

This clone was counted once. This chain uses TRBV19 with TRBJ1-4, with D possibly being TRBD1 (5 bases). Germline CDR1 LNHDA, CDR2 SQIVND (reference sequence). The CDR3 extends over 14 amino acids. The germline V and J ends were trimmed by 5 bases and 12 bases, with 19 bases remaining between them. The CDR3 loop reads CASSAAEAWGELFF. For the CDR3, the DNA is TGTGCCAGTAGTGCGGCTGAGGCCTGGGGGGAACTGTTTTTT.

Worth noting for this clone: Other DNA sequences in the sample encode the same CDR3. The chain links TRBV5-4 to TRBJ2-5; TRBD2 matches 8 bases. The CDR3 consists of 15 residues. From germline, CDR1 is SGHNT and CDR2 YYREEE (reference sequence). With 0 bases clipped from V and 2 bases from J, the junction kept 3 bases outside the gene matches. CDR3 amino acids: CASSLVTSGQETQYF. CDR3 nucleotide sequence: TGTGCCAGCAGCTTGGTCACTAGCGGTCAAGAGACCCAGTACTTC.

The rearrangement uses TRBV4-1 and TRBJ1-6, with D unresolved. The CDR3 extends over 15 amino acids. Germline assignment: CDR1 MGHRA and CDR2 YSYEKL. V gave up 0 bases and J gave up 13 bases, with 16 bases separating them. The chain's CDR3 is CASSQDPAGATPLHF. CDR3 nucleotide sequence: TGCGCCAGCAGCCAAGATCCCGCAGGTGCGACGCCCCTCCACTTT.

Note on this clone: Other DNA sequences in this specimen translate into the identical CDR3. The chain recombines TRBV7-2 with TRBJ2-7; TRBD2 agrees at 7 bases. This CDR3 comprises 15 residues. V shed 1 base and J 3 bases; nucleotides not matched to a gene: 6. Germline V gene lookup returns CDR1 SGHTA and CDR2 FQGNSA. DNA for the CDR3: TGTGCCAGCAGCTTAGGACTAGCTGGGAACTACGAGCAGTACTTC. It is translated as CASSLGLAGNYEQYF.

The gene calls are TRBV6-5 and TRBJ1-1, with 8 nucleotides matching TRBD1. The CDR3 loop spans 15 amino acids. Germline V gives CDR1 MNHEY, CDR2 SVGAGI. The trim removed 7 bases at V and 0 bases at J, leaving 7 bases unmatched. This CDR3 is CASNSGDRMNTEAFF. The CDR3 nucleotides are TGTGCCAGCAACTCGGGGGACAGGATGAACACTGAAGCTTTCTTT.

The chain couples TRBV2 to TRBJ1-2; 7 nucleotides agree with TRBD1. V lost 6 bases and J lost 7; bases outside the gene matches: 8. The CDR3 length is 13 residues. The germline V gene has CDR1 SNHLY and CDR2 FYNNEI. CDR3: CASRNDRDAGYTF. Here the CDR3 DNA reads TGTGCCAGCAGAAACGACAGGGATGCTGGCTACACCTTC. The full variable domain, rest sourced from reference TRBV2 and TRBJ1-2, is EPEVTQTPSHQVTQMGQEVILRCVPISNHLYFYWYRQILGQKVEFLVSFYNNEISEKSEIFDDQFSVERPDGSNFTLKIRSTKLEDSAMYFCASRNDRDAGYTFGSGTRLTVV.

This sequence joins TRBV7-9 and TRBJ2-7, with TRBD2 matching over 10 bases. After removal of 6 bases from V and 2 bases from J, the junction contained 7 bases not matched to a gene. The CDR3 covers 15 residues. From germline, CDR1 is SEHNR and CDR2 FQNEAQ (reference sequence). The CDR3 sequence is CASSPGTSAPYEQYF. DNA for the CDR3: TGTGCCAGCAGTCCCGGGACTAGCGCCCCCTACGAGCAGTACTTC.